The 12 T cell receptor beta chains listed next were all sequenced from one sample in a study of blood T cell repertoires in COVID-19. TCRdb's copy holds only in-frame clones and misses some; the assay was immunoSEQ multiplex PCR. The repertoire holds hundreds of thousands of clones, around nine tenths seen once, with around 3.3% in the top ten. Sequencing was carried out using peripheral blood. These receptors came from a man aged 18-30 years with active or convalescent COVID-19.

This clone was counted once. The gene calls are TRBV15 and TRBJ1-5; maybe TRBD1 (6 bases). This CDR3 spans 18 amino acids. V lost 2 bases and J lost 0, with 17 bases in between. Germline V gives CDR1 LNHNV, CDR2 YYDKDF (reference sequence). The CDR3 coding sequence is TGTGCCACCAGCAGACAGGGGTCAGGCACAGCTAGCAATCAGCCCCAGCATTTT. Residues: CATSRQGSGTASNQPQHF. Filled out from reference TRBV15 and TRBJ1-5, the complete variable domain reads DAMVIQNPRYQVTQFGKPVTLSCSQTLNHNVMYWYQQKSSQAPKLLFHYYDKDFNNEADTPDNFQSRRPNTSFCFLDIRSPGLGDTAMYLCATSRQGSGTASNQPQHFGDGTRLSIL.

The chain couples TRBV5-4 to TRBJ1-2, with 7 bases that match TRBD1. Trimming cost V 0 bases and J 5 bases; bases outside gene matches: 7. The CDR3 covers 15 residues. Germline V gene sequence: CDR1 SGHNT, CDR2 YYREEE (reference sequence). Here the CDR3 reads CASSLADAGGYGYTF. For the CDR3, the DNA is TGTGCCAGCAGCTTGGCCGATGCAGGGGGTTATGGCTACACCTTC.

The chain recombines TRBV11-3 with TRBJ1-5; tentative D call: TRBD1 (6 bases). The V end was cut by 2 bases, the J end by 3 bases, with 14 bases between. The length of the CDR3 is 16 residues. Germline V gives CDR1 SGHNT, CDR2 YENEEA. CDR3 residues: CASSLRRGAYNQPQHF. Here the CDR3 DNA reads TGTGCCAGCAGCTTACGCCGGGGGGCGTACAATCAGCCCCAGCATTTT.

The chain carries TRBV5-1 and TRBJ1-2, with D maybe TRBD1 (6 bases). CDR3 length equals 12 residues. Trimming shortened V by 7 bases and J by 4 bases, and 11 bases separated the two germline ends. CDR1 and CDR2 from the germline V gene are SGHRS and YFSETQ. CDR3 nucleotides: TGCGCCAGCGGGGACAACAGCTATGGCTACACCTTC. The encoded protein is CASGDNSYGYTF.

The V and J genes are TRBV5-1 and TRBJ2-1, with a weak D call TRBD1 (6 bases). The CDR3 extends over 14 amino acids. CDR1 is SGHRS, CDR2 YFSETQ, per germline. Deletions cut 4 bases from V and 10 bases from J, with 18 bases between. The CDR3 protein is CASSQGQGQGEQFF. DNA of the CDR3: TGCGCCAGCAGCCAGGGACAAGGCCAAGGGGAGCAGTTCTTC.

The chain recombines TRBV10-3 with TRBJ1-5; D is uncertain. Germline CDR1 and CDR2: ENHRY and SYGVKD. The CDR3 extends over 13 amino acids. Trimming cost V 4 bases and J 2 bases, with 6 bases left between them. The CDR3 loop reads CAISGAGNQPQHF. Here the CDR3 DNA reads TGTGCCATCAGTGGAGCCGGCAATCAGCCCCAGCATTTT.

CDR3 sequence reads: CASSPQGSGGRAGELFF. The CDR3, as DNA: TGTGCCAGCAGCCCCCAAGGGAGCGGGGGTCGGGCCGGGGAGCTGTTTTTT. The chain combines TRBV3-1 (or the pseudogene TRBV3-2) with TRBJ2-2; 8 bases line up with TRBD2. The CDR3 is 17 residues long. Germline V gives CDR1 LGHDT, CDR2 YNNKEL (reference sequence). The J segment lost 6 bases and the V segment lost 4 bases, leaving 13 bases of the junction unmatched.

This chain uses TRBV21-1 with TRBJ1-2. TRBV21-1 is a pseudogene locus. The CDR3 consists of 19 residues. The CDR3 loop reads CASSKRVRGYCSPNYGYTF. As DNA, the CDR3 is TGTGCCAGCAGCAAACGGGTTCGGGGGTATTGCTCTCCTAACTATGGCTACACCTTC.

The chain is built from TRBV27 and TRBJ2-1, with D tentatively TRBD1 (6 bases). Per germline, CDR1 MNHEY and CDR2 SMNVEV (reference sequence). This CDR3 is 14 amino acids long. Trimming cost V 6 bases and J 0 bases, with 9 bases left between them. CDR3 in DNA: TGTGCCAGCAGGGGGGCGAGCTCCTACAATGAGCAGTTCTTC. It translates to CASRGASSYNEQFF.

The CDR3 coding sequence is TGTGCCAGCAGCTTCCGACGACTAGCGGGGGGGAGGGAGCAGTTCTTC. This translates into CASSFRRLAGGREQFF. This chain joins TRBV7-9 and TRBJ2-1, with 14 bases that match TRBD2. The CDR3 is 16 amino acids. Germline V lookup: CDR1 SEHNR, CDR2 FQNEAQ (reference sequence). The V gene end was trimmed by 3 bases and the J gene end by 10 bases; junction bases not matched to a gene: 8.

V usage is TRBV5-1 and J usage is TRBJ2-6, with 9 bases lining up with TRBD1. Germline loops: CDR1 SGHRS, CDR2 YFSETQ. The CDR3 spans 17 residues. V was pared by 5 bases and J by 7 bases, with 13 bases of the junction left unmatched. For the CDR3, the DNA is TGCGCCAGCAGACCACCGGGACAGGGCTTTGGAGCCAACGTCCTGACTTTC. It specifies CASRPPGQGFGANVLTF.

The chain uses TRBV6-5 and TRBJ2-7; 15 bases line up with TRBD2. The V and J ends lost 4 bases and 7 bases, in that order; junction bases with no gene match: 8. In germline, CDR1 is MNHEY, CDR2 SVGAGI. This CDR3 comprises 16 residues. Here the CDR3 DNA reads TGTGCCAGCAGTTTTCGGACTAGCGGGAGGGCCGTTGAGCAGTACTTC. This gives the protein CASSFRTSGRAVEQYF.